This T cell receptor (beta chain) was identified during a study of OX40 agonist ivuxolimab in advanced cancers. The CDR3 is 16 residues long. CDR1 SGHDT and CDR2 YYEEEE come from the germline V gene. Trimming cost V 0 bases and J 5 bases, with 12 bases left between them. Sequenced by immunoSEQ multiplex PCR; TCRdb stores in-frame clones only, minus some. This sample carries about 45,000 clones, about 89% of them seen once, and the ten largest clones take around 30%. The sequences come from CD4+ or CD8+ T cells sorted from blood, collected in a trial of the OX40 agonist ivuxolimab. This sequence was found in an adult with an advanced solid tumor such as melanoma, head and neck, liver or kidney cancer. This chain connects TRBV5-6 to TRBJ1-6; D gene uncertain. The CDR3 DNA follows: TGTGCCAGCAGCTTGGGTCGGCGGGCAGATAATTCACCCCTCCACTTT. Protein product: CASSLGRRADNSPLHF. The full variable domain, in which reference TRBV5-6 and TRBJ1-6 provide the parts outside the CDR3, is DAGVTQSPTHLIKTRGQQVTLRCSPKSGHDTVSWYQQALGQGPQFIFQYYEEEERQRGNFPDRFSGHQFPNYSSELNVNALLLGDSALYLCASSLGRRADNSPLHFGNGTRLTVT.